This paragraph reports one T cell receptor (beta chain). Its antigen is currently unknown. This entry belongs to a study of T cell responses to AZD1222 COVID-19 vaccine. General study results and limits: Following two doses of AZD1222, Spike-specific TCR breadth and depth rose. Recipients of AZD1222 seropositive at baseline numbered only 6 or 7. Donors in the cohort were predominantly white British and more often female, and clonal diversity was possibly underestimated. As reported, nearly half of all spike-specific TCRs target variant regions that are unmutated.

Some clones are missing from TCRdb's copy, which holds only in-frame ones; the method was immunoSEQ multiplex PCR. The data hold roughly 150,000 clones, with around 91% observed a single time. The source material was peripheral blood, sampled on day 0 of AZD1222 vaccination. The source is an adult in good health.

CDR3 coding DNA: TGTGCCAGCAGCACCGGGACACACCGCACAGATACGCAGTATTTT. It translates to CASSTGTHRTDTQYF. The chain uses TRBV27 and TRBJ2-3; TRBD1 might be the D (6 bases). The germline V and J ends were trimmed by 6 bases and 1 base, with 14 bases remaining between them. Germline-derived CDR1 and CDR2 are MNHEY and SMNVEV (reference sequence). This CDR3 region has 15 residues.